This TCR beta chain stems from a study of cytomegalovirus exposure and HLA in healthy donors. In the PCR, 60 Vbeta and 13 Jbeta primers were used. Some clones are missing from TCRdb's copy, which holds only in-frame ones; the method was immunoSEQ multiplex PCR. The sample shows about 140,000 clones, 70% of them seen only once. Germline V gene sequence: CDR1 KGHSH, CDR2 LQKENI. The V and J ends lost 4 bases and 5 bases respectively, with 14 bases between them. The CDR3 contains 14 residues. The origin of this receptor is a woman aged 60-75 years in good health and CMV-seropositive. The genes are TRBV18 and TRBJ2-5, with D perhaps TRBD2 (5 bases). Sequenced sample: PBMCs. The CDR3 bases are TGTGCCAGCTCACTACAGACCGGCGGGGAGACCCAGTACTTC. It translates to CASSLQTGGETQYF.